The table lists the clone carrying this T cell receptor (beta chain) with a count of one. Its specificity is not known. This sample was taken from a study of CD8 T cells in Susac syndrome. CD8+ and CD4+ blood T cells underwent TCR beta sequencing. CD8+ and CD4+ T cells were negatively isolated; TEMRA cells were FACS-enriched. Study-wide results and limits: The relatively small number of individuals in the TCR sequencing and HLA analysis was acknowledged by the study.

An amount of RNA that ranged from about 0.45 to 1 ug was reverse transcribed with random hexamers. Amplification of TCR beta CDR3 was carried out by immunoSEQ multiplex PCR, which covered 54 Vbeta and 13 Jbeta segments. Each CDR3 protein is one row after TCRdb ran MiXCR on the immunoSEQ multiplex PCR reads. There are 250,000 to 300,000 distinct CDR3 sequences in the sample; around 84% occur only once, and about 0.11% lies in the top ten. This TCR was sampled from a human donor with multiple sclerosis. The sequenced sample consisted of CD8+ T cells from PBMCs.

The DNA for the CDR3 is TGTGCCAGCAGCCAATCCCCCAGGGAAGGCTACACCTTC. The encoded protein is CASSQSPREGYTF. The chain joins TRBV7-9 to TRBJ1-2, with a weak D call TRBD1 (5 bases). Per germline, CDR1 SEHNR and CDR2 FQNEAQ (reference sequence). CDR3 length: 13 amino acids. Trimming took 5 bases from V and 8 from J, leaving 15 bases between them.